This entry is about one TCR beta chain. Trimming stripped 0 bases from V and 2 bases from J, with 9 bases between. Germline values: CDR1 SGDLS, CDR2 YYNGEE. This CDR3 is built from 15 residues. The sample is drawn from a study of OX40 agonist ivuxolimab in advanced cancers. As for the study in general: The patients got ivuxolimab, which is an agonistic anti-OX40 (CD134) antibody.

The table came from immunoSEQ multiplex PCR; TCRdb's copy has only in-frame clones and leaves some out. This sample yields more than 65,000 clones, of which more than 75% are seen a single time; about 6.3% belongs to the top ten. The V gene is TRBV9, the J gene TRBJ2-1; D may be TRBD1 or TRBD2 (6 bases each). The sequence derives from an adult with an advanced solid tumor such as melanoma, head and neck, liver or kidney cancer. This specimen consisted of CD4+ or CD8+ T cells sorted from blood, obtained in a trial of the OX40 agonist ivuxolimab. This CDR3 is CASSVVGGPYNEQFF. In DNA, the CDR3 is TGTGCCAGCAGCGTAGTAGGGGGGCCCTACAATGAGCAGTTCTTC. Full variable domain (rest looked up from reference TRBV9 and TRBJ2-1): DSGVTQTPKHLITATGQRVTLRCSPRSGDLSVYWYQQSLDQGLQFLIQYYNGEERAKGNILERFSAQQFPDLHSELNLSSLELGDSALYFCASSVVGGPYNEQFFGPGTRLTVL.